This T cell receptor (beta chain) was profiled in a study of blood T cell repertoires in COVID-19. Study-level background: Samples taken during acute and convalescent COVID-19 were collected in the United States, Italy and Spain. From T cells, B-cell-depleted T cells, or PBMCs came the material, which was cDNA or gDNA.

Methods used by the authors: Researchers report that nucleated cell counts were estimated from reference gene primer amplification. The protocol was immunoSEQ multiplex PCR, while the TCRdb copy is restricted to in-frame clones and leaves out a portion. V and J calls and clone size are copied from that table; D and trimming were computed from the DNA. Of roughly 200,000 clones in the sample, roughly 90% were seen once. Enrollment of patients from Seattle took place during active infection, with longitudinal follow-up. Deletions cut 0 bases from V and 4 bases from J, with 6 bases between. The germline V gene has CDR1 LNHNV and CDR2 YYDKDF (reference sequence). This CDR3 spans 14 amino acids.

Material for sequencing was peripheral blood. This rearrangement joins TRBV15 to TRBJ1-4; D unresolved. This sequence was found in a man in his forties or fifties with COVID-19, enrolled during active disease. In nucleotides, the CDR3 is TGTGCCACCAGCAGAGACTCGGGTAATGAAAAACTGTTTTTT. Translating it yields CATSRDSGNEKLFF. The entire variable domain, with the rest obtained from reference TRBV15 and TRBJ1-4, is as follows: DAMVIQNPRYQVTQFGKPVTLSCSQTLNHNVMYWYQQKSSQAPKLLFHYYDKDFNNEADTPDNFQSRRPNTSFCFLDIRSPGLGDTAMYLCATSRDSGNEKLFFGSGTQLSVL.